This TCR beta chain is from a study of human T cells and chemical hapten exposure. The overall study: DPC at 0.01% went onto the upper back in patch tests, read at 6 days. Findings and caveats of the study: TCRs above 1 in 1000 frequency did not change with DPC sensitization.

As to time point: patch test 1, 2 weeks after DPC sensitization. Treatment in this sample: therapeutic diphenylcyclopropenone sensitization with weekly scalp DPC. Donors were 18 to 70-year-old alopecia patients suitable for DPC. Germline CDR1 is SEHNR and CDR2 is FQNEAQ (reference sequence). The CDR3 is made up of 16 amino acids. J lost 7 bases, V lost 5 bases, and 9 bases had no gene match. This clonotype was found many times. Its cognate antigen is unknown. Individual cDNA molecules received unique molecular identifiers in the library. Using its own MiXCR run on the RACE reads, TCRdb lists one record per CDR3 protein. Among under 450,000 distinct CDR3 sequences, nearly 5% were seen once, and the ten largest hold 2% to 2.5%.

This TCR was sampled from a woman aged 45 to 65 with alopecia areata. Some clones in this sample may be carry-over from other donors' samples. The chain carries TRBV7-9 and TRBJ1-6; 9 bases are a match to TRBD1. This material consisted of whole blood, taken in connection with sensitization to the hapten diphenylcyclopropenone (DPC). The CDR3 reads CASSRPGTGTNSPLHF. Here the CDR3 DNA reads TGTGCCAGCAGCCGTCCCGGGACAGGGACGAATTCACCCCTCCACTTT.